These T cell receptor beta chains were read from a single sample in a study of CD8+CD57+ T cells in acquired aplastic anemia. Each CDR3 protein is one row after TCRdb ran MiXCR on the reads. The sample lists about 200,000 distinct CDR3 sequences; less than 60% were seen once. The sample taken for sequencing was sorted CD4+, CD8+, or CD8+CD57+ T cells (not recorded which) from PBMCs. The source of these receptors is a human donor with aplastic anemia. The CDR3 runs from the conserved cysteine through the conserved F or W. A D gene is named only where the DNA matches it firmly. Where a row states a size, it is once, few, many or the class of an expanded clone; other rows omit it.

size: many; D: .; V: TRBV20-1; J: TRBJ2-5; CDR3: CSAERETQYF; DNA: TGCAGTGCCGAGAGAGAGACCCAGTACTTC
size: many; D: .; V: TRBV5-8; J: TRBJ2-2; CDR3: CASSLGQPTGELFF; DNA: TGTGCCAGCAGCTTGGGACAACCAACCGGGGAGCTGTTTTTT
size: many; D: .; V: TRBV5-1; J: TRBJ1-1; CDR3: CASSLDGYYTEAFF; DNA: TGCGCCAGCAGCTTGGACGGTTATTACACTGAAGCTTTCTTT
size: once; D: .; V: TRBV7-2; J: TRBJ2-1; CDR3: CASSRTGNTEQFF; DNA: TGTGCCAGCAGTCGGACGGGGAACACTGAGCAGTTCTTC
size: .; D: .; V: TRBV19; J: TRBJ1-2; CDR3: CASKIDYGYTF; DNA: TGTGCCAGTAAGATAGACTATGGCTACACCTTC
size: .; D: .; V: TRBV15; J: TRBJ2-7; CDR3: CATSTTGSYEQYF; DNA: TGTGCCACCAGCACTACTGGGTCCTACGAGCAGTACTTC
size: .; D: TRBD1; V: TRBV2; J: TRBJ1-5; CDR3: CASSEQGGVSQPQHF; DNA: TGTGCCAGCAGTGAACAAGGGGGCGTAAGTCAGCCCCAGCATTTT
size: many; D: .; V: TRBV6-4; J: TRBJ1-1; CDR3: CASSETPMNTEAFF; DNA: TGTGCCAGCAGTGAAACCCCTATGAACACTGAAGCTTTCTTT
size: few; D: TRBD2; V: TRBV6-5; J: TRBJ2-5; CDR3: CASSPRTSGGKTQYF; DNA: TGTGCCAGCAGTCCGCGGACTAGCGGGGGAAAGACCCAGTACTTC
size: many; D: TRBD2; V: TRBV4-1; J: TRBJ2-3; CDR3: CASSSGGGPSTDTQYF; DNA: TGTGCCAGCAGCTCGGGGGGGGGGCCCAGCACAGATACGCAGTATTTT
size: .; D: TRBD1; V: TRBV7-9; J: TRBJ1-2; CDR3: CASSLDRGDGYTF; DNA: TGTGCCAGCAGCCTCGACAGGGGTGATGGCTACACCTTC
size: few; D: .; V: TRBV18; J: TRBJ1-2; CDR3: CASSLLQGAYGYTF; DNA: TGTGCCAGCTCACTCTTACAGGGTGCCTATGGCTACACCTTC
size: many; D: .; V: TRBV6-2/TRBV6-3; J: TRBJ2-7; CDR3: CASSYSGLYEQYF; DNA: TGTGCCAGCAGTTACTCAGGGCTCTACGAGCAGTACTTC
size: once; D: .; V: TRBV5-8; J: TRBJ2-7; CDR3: CASSLVGVPYEQYF; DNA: TGTGCCAGCAGCTTGGTGGGGGTGCCCTACGAGCAGTACTTC
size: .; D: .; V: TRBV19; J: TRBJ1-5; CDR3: CASSIFWGNSNQPQHF; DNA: TGTGCCAGTAGTATATTCTGGGGAAATAGCAATCAGCCCCAGCATTTT
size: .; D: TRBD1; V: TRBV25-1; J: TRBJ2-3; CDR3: CASSPPGQGTGTQYF; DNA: TGTGCCAGCAGCCCACCGGGACAGGGCACAGGTACGCAGTATTTT
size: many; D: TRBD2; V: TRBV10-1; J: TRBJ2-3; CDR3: CASSLGTTHTDTQYF; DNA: TGCGCCAGCAGTCTTGGGACTACACACACAGATACGCAGTATTTT
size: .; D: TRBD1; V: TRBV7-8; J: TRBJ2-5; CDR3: CASSPAGQGETQYF; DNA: TGTGCCAGCAGCCCAGCGGGACAGGGGGAGACCCAGTACTTC
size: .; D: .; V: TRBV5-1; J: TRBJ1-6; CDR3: CASKEGGDNSPLHF; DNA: TGCGCCAGCAAAGAGGGAGGCGACAATTCACCCCTCCACTTT
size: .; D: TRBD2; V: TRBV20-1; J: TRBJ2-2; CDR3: CSARGPTSGGLFF; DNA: TGCAGTGCTAGAGGCCCTACTAGCGGGGGGCTGTTTTTT
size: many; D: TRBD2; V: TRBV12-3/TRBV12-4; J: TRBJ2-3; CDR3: CASSSIGGAGTDTQYF; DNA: TGTGCCAGCAGTTCAATCGGGGGGGCCGGAACAGATACGCAGTATTTT
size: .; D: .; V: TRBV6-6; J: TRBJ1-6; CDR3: CASSYRLAGSPLHF; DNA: TGTGCCAGCAGTTACCGACTAGCGGGCTCACCCCTCCACTTT
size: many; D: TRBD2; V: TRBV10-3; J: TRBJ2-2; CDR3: CAISGSGSGGNTGELFF; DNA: TGTGCCATCAGTGGATCGGGGAGCGGGGGAAACACCGGGGAGCTGTTTTTT
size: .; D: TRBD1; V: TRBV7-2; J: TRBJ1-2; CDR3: CASSLVSGTGGGGYTF; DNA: TGTGCCAGCAGCTTGGTCTCGGGTACAGGGGGCGGAGGCTACACCTTC
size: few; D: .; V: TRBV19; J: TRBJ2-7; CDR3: CASRHLSAYEQYF; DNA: TGTGCCAGCAGACACCTAAGTGCCTACGAGCAGTACTTC
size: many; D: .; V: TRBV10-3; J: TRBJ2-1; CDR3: CAIRQGVNEQFF; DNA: TGTGCCATCAGACAGGGCGTGAATGAGCAGTTCTTC
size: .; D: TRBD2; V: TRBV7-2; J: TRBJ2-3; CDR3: CASSLAGLAGGKDTQYF; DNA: TGTGCCAGCAGCTTAGCGGGACTAGCGGGGGGGAAGGATACGCAGTATTTT
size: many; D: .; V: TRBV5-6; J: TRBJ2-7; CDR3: CASSLSGARYEQYF; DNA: TGTGCCAGCAGCTTGAGTGGGGCCCGCTACGAGCAGTACTTC
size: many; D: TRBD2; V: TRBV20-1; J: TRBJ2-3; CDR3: CSAPPAGVTDTQYF; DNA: TGCAGTGCCCCGCCGGCGGGAGTCACAGATACGCAGTATTTT
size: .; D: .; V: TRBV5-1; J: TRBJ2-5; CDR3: CASSLLGTGLQRETQYF; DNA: TGCGCCAGCAGCCTGTTGGGAACAGGACTCCAAAGGGAGACCCAGTACTTC
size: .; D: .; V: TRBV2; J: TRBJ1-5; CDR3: CASRRSSDSNQPQHF; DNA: TGTGCCAGCAGACGGAGCTCCGATAGCAATCAGCCCCAGCATTTT
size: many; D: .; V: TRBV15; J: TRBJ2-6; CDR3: CATSTRGTGANVLTF; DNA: TGTGCCACCAGCACTCGGGGTACTGGGGCCAACGTCCTGACTTTC
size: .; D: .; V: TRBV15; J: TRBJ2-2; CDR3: CATSRDYRELFF; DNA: TGTGCCACCAGCAGAGATTATAGGGAGCTGTTTTTT
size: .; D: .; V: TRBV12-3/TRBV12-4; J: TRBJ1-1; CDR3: CANSLPRTVNTEAFF; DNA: TGTGCCAACAGTTTACCTCGGACGGTGAACACTGAAGCTTTCTTT
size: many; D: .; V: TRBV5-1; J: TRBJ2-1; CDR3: CASSVDLGSLGYNEQFF; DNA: TGCGCCAGCAGCGTAGATTTAGGTAGTCTTGGGTACAATGAGCAGTTCTTC
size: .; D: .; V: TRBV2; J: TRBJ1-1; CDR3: CASSQAPGAMNTEAFF; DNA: TGCGCCAGCAGCCAAGCCCCAGGGGCTATGAACACTGAAGCTTTCTTT
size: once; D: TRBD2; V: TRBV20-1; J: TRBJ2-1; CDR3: CSAEAGTSGYNEQFF; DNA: TGCAGTGCTGAAGCCGGGACTAGCGGGTACAATGAGCAGTTCTTC
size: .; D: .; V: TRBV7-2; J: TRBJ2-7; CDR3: CPSSFYPSSYEQYF; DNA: TGTCCCAGCAGCTTTTACCCGAGCTCCTACGAGCAGTACTTC
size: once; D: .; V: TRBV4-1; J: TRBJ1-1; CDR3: CASSQDRTNTEAFF; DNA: TGCGCCAGCAGCCAAGACCGTACGAACACTGAAGCTTTCTTT
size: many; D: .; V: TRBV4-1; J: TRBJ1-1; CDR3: CASSQSQGTNTEAFF; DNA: TGCGCCAGCAGCCAATCACAGGGAACGAACACTGAAGCTTTCTTT
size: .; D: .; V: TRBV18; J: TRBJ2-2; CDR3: CASSPQRDPGELFF; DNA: TGTGCCAGCTCACCTCAGAGGGATCCCGGGGAGCTGTTTTTT
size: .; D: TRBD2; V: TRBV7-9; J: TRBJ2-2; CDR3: CASSRRLAGNTGELFF; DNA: TGTGCCAGCAGCCGAAGACTAGCGGGGAACACCGGGGAGCTGTTTTTT
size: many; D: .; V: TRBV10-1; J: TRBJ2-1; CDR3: CASSEQQGNEQFF; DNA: TGCGCCAGCAGTGAACAGCAAGGAAATGAGCAGTTCTTC
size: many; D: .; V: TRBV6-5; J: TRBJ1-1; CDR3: CASSRGRGNTEAFF; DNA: TGTGCCAGCAGCCGGGGACGGGGGAACACTGAAGCTTTCTTT
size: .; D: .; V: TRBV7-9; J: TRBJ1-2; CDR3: CASSGVMGYGYTF; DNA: TGTGCCAGCAGCGGAGTCATGGGTTATGGCTACACCTTC
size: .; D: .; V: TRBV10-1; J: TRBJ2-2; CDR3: CASRRGRGTGELFF; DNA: TGCGCCAGCAGACGGGGTAGAGGCACCGGGGAGCTGTTTTTT
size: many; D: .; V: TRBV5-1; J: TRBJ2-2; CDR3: CASSLGNGELFF; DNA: TGCGCCAGCAGCTTGGGAAACGGGGAGCTGTTTTTT
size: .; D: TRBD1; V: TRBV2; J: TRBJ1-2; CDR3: CASRTGTGSYGYTF; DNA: TGTGCCAGCCGTACAGGGACAGGGAGCTATGGCTACACCTTC